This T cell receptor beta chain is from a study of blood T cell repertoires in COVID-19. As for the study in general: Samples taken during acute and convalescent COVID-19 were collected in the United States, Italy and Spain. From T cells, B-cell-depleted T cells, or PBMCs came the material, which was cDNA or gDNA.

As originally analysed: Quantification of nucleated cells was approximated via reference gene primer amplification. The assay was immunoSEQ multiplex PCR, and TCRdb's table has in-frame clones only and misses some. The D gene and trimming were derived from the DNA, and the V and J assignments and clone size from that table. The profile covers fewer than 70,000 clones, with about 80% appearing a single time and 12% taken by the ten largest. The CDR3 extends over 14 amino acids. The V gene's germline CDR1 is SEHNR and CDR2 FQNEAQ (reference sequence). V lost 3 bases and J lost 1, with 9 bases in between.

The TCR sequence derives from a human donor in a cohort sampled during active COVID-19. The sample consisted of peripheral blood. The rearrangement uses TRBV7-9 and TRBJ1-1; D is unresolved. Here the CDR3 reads CASSLTQRNTEAFF. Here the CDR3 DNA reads TGTGCCAGCAGCTTGACTCAGAGGAACACTGAAGCTTTCTTT.